The 4 T cell receptor beta chains below come from one sample, sequenced in a study of cytomegalovirus exposure and HLA in healthy donors. 13 Jbeta primers and 60 Vbeta primers were used for the PCR. Data came from immunoSEQ multiplex PCR; TCRdb stores just in-frame clones and leaves some out. The sample records about 190,000 clones, more than 70% being singletons. Sequenced: PBMCs. The receptor set was obtained from a man aged 25 to 40 in good health and CMV-seropositive.

The chain joins TRBV29-1 to TRBJ2-1, with 10 bases lining up with TRBD1. Trimming at V came to 5 bases and at J to 7 bases, leaving 11 bases not matched to a gene. The CDR3 runs 15 residues. Germline assignment: CDR1 SQVTM and CDR2 ANQGSEA. The CDR3 spells CSVLYAGTGVNEQFF. The CDR3 coding sequence is TGCAGCGTTCTATATGCCGGGACAGGGGTTAATGAGCAGTTCTTC.

In DNA, the CDR3 is TGCGCCAGCAGCCAAGAGACCCGGGTCGGCGACGAGCAGTTCTTC. Amino acid sequence: CASSQETRVGDEQFF. The rearrangement joins TRBV4-1 to TRBJ2-1; D gene uncertain. V lost 0 bases to trimming and J lost 10 bases, with 16 bases between them. This CDR3 spans 15 amino acids. The germline gives CDR1 MGHRA, CDR2 YSYEKL.

This clone was observed a single time. The chain carries TRBV10-3 and TRBJ2-1; 15 positions agree with TRBD2. CDR3 length equals 18 residues. J gave up 8 bases and V 2 bases, and 10 bases lay outside the gene matches. Germline CDR1 ENHRY, CDR2 SYGVKD. The CDR3 DNA reads as TGTGCCATCAGTGAGACGAGAGGAGGACTAGCGGGAGGGGATGAGCAGTTCTTC. Encoded protein: CAISETRGGLAGGDEQFF.

The chain uses TRBV6-4 and TRBJ2-1; the match to TRBD2 covers 12 bases. Germline CDR1 MRHNA, CDR2 SNTAGT. The J segment lost 0 bases and the V segment lost 6 bases, leaving 9 bases of the junction unmatched. CDR3 length equals 18 residues. The CDR3 here is CASSGETSGGSSYNEQFF. In DNA, the CDR3 is TGTGCCAGCAGCGGGGAGACTAGCGGGGGAAGCTCCTACAATGAGCAGTTCTTC.